This T cell receptor beta chain was recorded in a study of Ad26.COV2.S vaccination and SARS-CoV-2 variants. Treatment meaning: about 20 received Ad26.COV2.S at low or high dose, single or two shots; 5 received placebo; per-sample allocation not given. At day 63 after the first vaccine or placebo injection, samples were drawn. This clone occurred a few times. TCRdb's copy holds only in-frame clones and misses some; the assay was immunoSEQ multiplex PCR. The table shows about 350,000 clones, with 86% occurring only once. V was shortened by 2 bases and J by 5 bases, with 9 bases between the two germline ends. The CDR3 has 13 amino acids. The germline V gene has CDR1 MNHNS and CDR2 SASEGT.

The specimen comprised peripheral blood, sampled in a trial of Ad26.COV2.S vaccine versus placebo. The chain employs TRBV6-1 and TRBJ1-2; D gene unclear. The sequence derives from a person aged 18 to 65 who received the Ad26.COV2.S COVID-19 vaccine or a placebo. CDR3 bases: TGTGCCAGCAGTGAAACGATAGTTTATGGCTACACCTTC. Translating it yields CASSETIVYGYTF.